The present T cell receptor beta chain was sequenced within a study of T cells in Graves' hyperthyroidism and ophthalmopathy. Details on this clonotype: The antigen is not known.

CDR1 LNHDA and CDR2 SQIVND come from the germline V gene (reference sequence). The CDR3 totals 14 residues. With 7 bases removed from V and 4 bases from J, the gap between germline ends came to 14 bases. Amplification of TCR beta CDR3 regions used RNA as the template. Initially, a first-round RT-PCR of the TCR CDR3 employed the HTBI primer set. MiXCR, applied by TCRdb to the multiplex PCR reads, yields one record per CDR3 protein. This repertoire shows approximately 360,000 distinct CDR3 sequences, around a quarter found once; its top ten account for around 70%. General study findings and limits: Ophthalmopathy stood apart from stable hyperthyroidism in a 13 V-J model. Most expanded thyroid clonotypes above 0.001 also appeared in blood.

The rearrangement joins TRBV19 to TRBJ1-3; D is possibly TRBD1 (6 bases). The receptor comes from a man aged 50 or older with Graves' hyperthyroidism. The sequenced sample consisted of blood. The CDR3: CASKPTGSGNTIYF. As DNA, the CDR3 is TGTGCCAGTAAACCGACAGGCTCCGGAAACACCATATATTTT.